The 6 T cell receptor beta chains presented below share a single source sample, sequenced in a study of T cell responses to AZD1222 COVID-19 vaccine. Some clones are missing from TCRdb's copy, which holds only in-frame ones; the method was immunoSEQ multiplex PCR. The sample records more than 95,000 clones, about 87% being singletons. Sequenced here: peripheral blood, sampled on day 0 of AZD1222 vaccination. All receptors come from an adult in good health.

This CDR3 reads CASSTQRGHGTQYF. CDR3 bases: TGTGCCAGCAGTACCCAGCGGGGCCATGGTACGCAGTATTTT. The rearrangement uses TRBV2 and TRBJ2-3, with 7 bases aligning to TRBD2. Germline CDR1 and CDR2: SNHLY and FYNNEI. The CDR3 consists of 14 residues. The junction had 10 bases not matched to a gene; V was cut back by 5 bases and J by 8 bases.

The DNA of the CDR3 is TGTGCCTGGGGGCATCCAGGGGCCAACGTCCTGACTTTC. Protein: CAWGHPGANVLTF. V is TRBV30 and J is TRBJ2-6; no reliable D call. This CDR3 spans 13 amino acids. The ends were cut back, 5 bases at V and 4 bases at J, with 9 bases in the middle. The V gene's germline CDR1 is GTSNPN and CDR2 SVGIG (reference sequence). Variable domain in full (rest from reference TRBV30 and TRBJ2-6): SQTIHQWPATLVQPVGSPLSLECTVEGTSNPNLYWYRQAAGRGLQLLFYSVGIGQISSEVPQNLSASRPQDRQFILSSKKLLLSDSGFYLCAWGHPGANVLTFGAGSRLTVL.

This clone has a handful of counts. The chain uses TRBV6-6 and TRBJ1-3; the match to TRBD1 covers 7 bases. This CDR3 contains 20 residues. The V gene end was trimmed by 6 bases and the J gene end by 0 bases; junction bases not matched to a gene: 20. Germline-derived CDR1 and CDR2 are MNHNY and SVGAGI (reference sequence). The chain's CDR3 is CASRRTRDRFSLNSGNTIYF. CDR3 bases: TGTGCCAGCAGACGAACCCGGGACAGATTCTCCCTAAACTCTGGAAACACCATATATTTT.

The count of this clone is one. The V call is TRBV10-3, the J call TRBJ2-2, with D perhaps matching TRBD2 (6 bases). This CDR3 is built from 15 residues. CDR1 ENHRY and CDR2 SYGVKD come from the germline V gene. The V end was cut by 4 bases, the J end by 2 bases, with 11 bases between. The DNA for the CDR3 is TGTGCCATCAGTGCGGGGGACCTAAACACCGGGGAGCTGTTTTTT. Protein: CAISAGDLNTGELFF.

The V gene is TRBV28, the J gene TRBJ1-6, with a weak D call TRBD1 (6 bases). V was shortened by 5 bases and J by 3 bases, with 14 bases between the two germline ends. Germline lookup yields CDR1 MDHEN and CDR2 SYDVKM. The CDR3 has 16 amino acids. The CDR3 nucleotides are TGTGCCAGCAGTGAGGGGGAGGAGGACTATAATTCACCCCTCCACTTT. This sequence encodes CASSEGEEDYNSPLHF.

The chain combines TRBV19 with TRBJ1-1; 7 bases align to TRBD1. CDR1 is LNHDA, CDR2 SQIVND, per germline (reference sequence). Trimming cost V 3 bases and J 3 bases; bases outside gene matches: 7. The CDR3 loop spans 15 amino acids. CDR3 protein: CASSIRGQPHTEAFF. CDR3 in DNA: TGTGCCAGTAGTATTAGGGGACAGCCGCACACTGAAGCTTTCTTT.